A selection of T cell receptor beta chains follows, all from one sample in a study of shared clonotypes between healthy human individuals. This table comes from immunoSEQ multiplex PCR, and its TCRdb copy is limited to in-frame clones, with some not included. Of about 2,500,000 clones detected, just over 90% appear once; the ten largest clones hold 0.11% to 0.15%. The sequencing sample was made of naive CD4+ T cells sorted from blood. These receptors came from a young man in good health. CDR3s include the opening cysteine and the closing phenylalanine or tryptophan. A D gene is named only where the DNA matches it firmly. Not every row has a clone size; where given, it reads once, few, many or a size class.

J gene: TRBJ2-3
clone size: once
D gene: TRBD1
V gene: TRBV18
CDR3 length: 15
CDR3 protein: CASSPGTGGSDTQYF
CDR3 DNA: TGTGCCAGCTCACCAGGGACAGGGGGATCAGATACGCAGTATTTT

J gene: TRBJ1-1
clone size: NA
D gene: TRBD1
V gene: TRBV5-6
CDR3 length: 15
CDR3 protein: CASSAYDRENTEAFF
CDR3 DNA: TGTGCCAGCAGCGCTTATGACAGGGAGAACACTGAAGCTTTCTTT

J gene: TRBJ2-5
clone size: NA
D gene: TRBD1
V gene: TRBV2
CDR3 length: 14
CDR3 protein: CASRASRGLETQYF
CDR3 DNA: TGTGCCAGCAGAGCTAGCAGGGGGTTAGAGACCCAGTACTTC

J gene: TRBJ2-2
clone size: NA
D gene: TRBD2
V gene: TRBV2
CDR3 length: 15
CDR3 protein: CASGIAGSNTGELFF
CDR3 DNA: TGTGCCAGCGGCATAGCGGGATCCAACACCGGGGAGCTGTTTTTT

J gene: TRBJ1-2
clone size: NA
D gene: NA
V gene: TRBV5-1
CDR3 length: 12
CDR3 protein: CASSPPGRGYTF
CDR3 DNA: TGCGCCAGCAGCCCCCCTGGTCGGGGCTACACCTTC

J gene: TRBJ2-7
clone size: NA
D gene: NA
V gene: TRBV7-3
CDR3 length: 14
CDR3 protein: CASSDPGGTYEQYF
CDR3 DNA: TGTGCCAGCAGCGACCCTGGGGGGACCTACGAGCAGTACTTC

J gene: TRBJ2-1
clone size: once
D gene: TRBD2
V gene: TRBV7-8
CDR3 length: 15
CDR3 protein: CASSFRAGEFGEQFF
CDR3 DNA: TGTGCCAGCAGTTTTCGGGCGGGAGAGTTTGGTGAGCAGTTCTTC

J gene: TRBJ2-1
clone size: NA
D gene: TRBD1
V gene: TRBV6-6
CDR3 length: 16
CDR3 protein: CASSYSPGGSYNEQFF
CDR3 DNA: TGTGCCAGCAGTTACTCTCCAGGGGGCTCCTACAATGAGCAGTTCTTC

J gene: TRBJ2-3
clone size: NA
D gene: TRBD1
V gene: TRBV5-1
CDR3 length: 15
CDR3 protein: CASSGRQGSTDTQYF
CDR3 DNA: TGCGCCAGCAGCGGACGACAGGGGAGCACAGATACGCAGTATTTT

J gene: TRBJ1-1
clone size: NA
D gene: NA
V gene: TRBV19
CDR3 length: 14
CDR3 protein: CASSWGMFNTEAFF
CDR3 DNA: TGTGCCAGTAGTTGGGGGATGTTCAACACTGAAGCTTTCTTT

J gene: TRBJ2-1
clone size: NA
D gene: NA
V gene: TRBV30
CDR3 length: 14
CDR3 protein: CAWNVGGAYNEQFF
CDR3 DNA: TGTGCCTGGAATGTAGGCGGGGCCTACAATGAGCAGTTCTTC

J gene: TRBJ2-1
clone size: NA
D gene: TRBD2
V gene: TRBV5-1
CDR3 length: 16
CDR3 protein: CASSPPRDSGGNEQFF
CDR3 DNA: TGCGCCAGCAGTCCACCCCGGGACTCCGGGGGGAATGAGCAGTTCTTC

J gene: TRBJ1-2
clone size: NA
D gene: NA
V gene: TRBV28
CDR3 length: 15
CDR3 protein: CASSLSDSSSYGYTF
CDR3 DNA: TGTGCCAGCAGTTTAAGTGACAGCTCTTCCTATGGCTACACCTTC

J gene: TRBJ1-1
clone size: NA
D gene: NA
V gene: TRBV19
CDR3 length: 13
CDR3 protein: CASTAAGRTEAFF
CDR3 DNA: TGTGCCAGTACTGCAGCGGGGCGGACTGAAGCTTTCTTT

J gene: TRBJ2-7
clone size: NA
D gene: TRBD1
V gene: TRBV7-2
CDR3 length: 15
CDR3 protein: CASSLGTELPYEQYF
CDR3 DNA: TGTGCCAGCAGCTTGGGGACAGAGCTTCCCTACGAGCAGTACTTC

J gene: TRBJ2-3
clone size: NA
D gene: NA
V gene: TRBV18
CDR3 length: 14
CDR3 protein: CASSRDIYTDTQYF
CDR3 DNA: TGTGCCAGCTCAAGGGACATCTACACAGATACGCAGTATTTT

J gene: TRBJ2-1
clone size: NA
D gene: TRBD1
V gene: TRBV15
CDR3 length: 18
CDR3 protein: CATSAKAGTGSIYNEQFF
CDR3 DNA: TGTGCCACCAGCGCTAAGGCGGGGACAGGGAGTATCTACAATGAGCAGTTCTTC

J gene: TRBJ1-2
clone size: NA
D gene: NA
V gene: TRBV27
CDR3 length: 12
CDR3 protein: CASSDRNYGYTF
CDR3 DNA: TGTGCCAGCAGCGACAGGAACTATGGCTACACCTTC

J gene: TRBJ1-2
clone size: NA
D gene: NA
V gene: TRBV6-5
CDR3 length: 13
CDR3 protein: CASSRQIRYGYTF
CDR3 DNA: TGTGCCAGCAGCCGACAGATTCGCTATGGCTACACCTTC

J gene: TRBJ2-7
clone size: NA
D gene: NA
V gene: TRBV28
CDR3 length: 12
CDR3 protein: CASSDTSYEQYF
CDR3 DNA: TGTGCCAGCAGCGACACTTCCTACGAGCAGTACTTC

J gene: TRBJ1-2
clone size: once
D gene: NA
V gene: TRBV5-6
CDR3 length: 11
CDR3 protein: CAVDSNYGYTF
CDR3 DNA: TGTGCCGTTGACAGTAACTATGGCTACACCTTC

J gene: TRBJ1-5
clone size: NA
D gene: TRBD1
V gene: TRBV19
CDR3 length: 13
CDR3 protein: CASKDRGNQPQHF
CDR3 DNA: TGTGCCAGTAAGGACAGGGGGAATCAGCCCCAGCATTTT

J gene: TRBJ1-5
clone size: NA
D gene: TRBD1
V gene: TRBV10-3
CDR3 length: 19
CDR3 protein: CAISEGTGQGAGGNQPQHF
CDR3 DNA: TGTGCCATCAGTGAGGGTACGGGACAGGGGGCTGGGGGCAATCAGCCCCAGCATTTT

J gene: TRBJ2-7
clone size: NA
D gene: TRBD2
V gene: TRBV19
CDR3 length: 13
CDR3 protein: CASGPGGTYEQYF
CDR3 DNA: TGTGCCAGCGGTCCGGGGGGGACCTACGAGCAGTACTTC

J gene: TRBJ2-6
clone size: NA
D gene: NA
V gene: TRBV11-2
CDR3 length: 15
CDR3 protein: CASSLGVSGANVLTF
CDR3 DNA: TGTGCCAGCAGCTTAGGAGTTTCTGGGGCCAACGTCCTGACTTTC

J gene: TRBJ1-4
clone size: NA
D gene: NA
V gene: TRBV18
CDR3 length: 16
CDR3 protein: CASSPKQAVLNEKLFF
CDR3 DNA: TGTGCCAGCTCACCGAAACAAGCAGTTCTTAATGAAAAACTGTTTTTT

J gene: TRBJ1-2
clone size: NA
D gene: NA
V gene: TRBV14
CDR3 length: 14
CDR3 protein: CASSQDVRVGGYTF
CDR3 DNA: TGTGCCAGCAGCCAAGATGTGCGGGTAGGGGGCTACACCTTC

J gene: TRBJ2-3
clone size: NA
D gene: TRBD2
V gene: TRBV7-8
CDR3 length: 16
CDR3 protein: CASSLGRLAATDTQYF
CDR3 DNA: TGTGCCAGCAGCTTGGGAAGACTAGCGGCTACAGATACGCAGTATTTT

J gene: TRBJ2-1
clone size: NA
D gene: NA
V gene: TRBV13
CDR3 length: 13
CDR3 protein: CASERAPNNEQFF
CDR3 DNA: TGTGCCAGCGAGCGGGCCCCGAACAATGAGCAGTTCTTC

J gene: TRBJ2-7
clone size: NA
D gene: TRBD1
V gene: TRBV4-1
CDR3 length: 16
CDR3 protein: CASSQERTGGRYEQYF
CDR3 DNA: TGCGCCAGCAGCCAAGAGAGGACAGGGGGCCGTTACGAGCAGTACTTC

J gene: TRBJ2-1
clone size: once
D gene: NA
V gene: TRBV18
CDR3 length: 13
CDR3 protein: CASSPLATNEQFF
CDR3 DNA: TGTGCCAGCTCACCACTAGCCACCAATGAGCAGTTCTTC

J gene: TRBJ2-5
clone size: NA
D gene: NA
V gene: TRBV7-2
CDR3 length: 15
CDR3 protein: CASSLRSGGWETQYF
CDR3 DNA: TGTGCCAGCAGCCTAAGGTCCGGCGGGTGGGAGACCCAGTACTTC

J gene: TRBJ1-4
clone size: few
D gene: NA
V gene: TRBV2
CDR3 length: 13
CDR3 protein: CASSEREGEKLFF
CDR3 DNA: TGTGCCAGCAGTGAACGGGAGGGGGAAAAACTGTTTTTT

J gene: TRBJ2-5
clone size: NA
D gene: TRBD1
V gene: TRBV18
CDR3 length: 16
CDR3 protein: CASSPPGQNQRETQYF
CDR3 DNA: TGTGCCAGCTCACCACCGGGACAGAATCAGAGGGAGACCCAGTACTTC

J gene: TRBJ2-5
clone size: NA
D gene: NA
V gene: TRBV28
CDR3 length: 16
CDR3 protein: CASSFDAFRAIRTQYF
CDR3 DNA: TGTGCCAGCAGTTTCGACGCCTTTCGAGCTATAAGGACCCAGTACTTC

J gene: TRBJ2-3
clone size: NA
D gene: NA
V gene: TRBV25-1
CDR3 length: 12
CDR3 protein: CASNSGSDTQYF
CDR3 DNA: TGTGCCAGCAACTCAGGTTCAGATACGCAGTATTTT

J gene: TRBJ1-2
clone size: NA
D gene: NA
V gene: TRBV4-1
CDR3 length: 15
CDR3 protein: CASSQGPDGDYGYTF
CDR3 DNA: TGCGCCAGCAGCCAAGGGCCCGACGGTGACTATGGCTACACCTTC

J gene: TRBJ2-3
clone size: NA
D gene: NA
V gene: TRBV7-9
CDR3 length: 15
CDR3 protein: CASSLVAVGTDTQYF
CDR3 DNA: TGTGCCAGCAGCTTAGTAGCGGTAGGCACAGATACGCAGTATTTT

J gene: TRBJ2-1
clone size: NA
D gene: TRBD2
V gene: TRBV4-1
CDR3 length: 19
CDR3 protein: CASSREKWGLAAAYNEQFF
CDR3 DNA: TGCGCCAGCAGCCGAGAAAAATGGGGACTAGCGGCGGCATACAATGAGCAGTTCTTC

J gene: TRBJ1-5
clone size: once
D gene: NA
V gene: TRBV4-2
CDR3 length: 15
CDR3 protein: CASSRALGGNQPQHF
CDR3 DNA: TGTGCCAGCAGCCGGGCGCTAGGGGGCAATCAGCCCCAGCATTTT

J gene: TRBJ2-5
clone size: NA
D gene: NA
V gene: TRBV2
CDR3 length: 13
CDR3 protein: CASRLAPGETQYF
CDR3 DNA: TGTGCCAGCAGACTAGCACCCGGTGAGACCCAGTACTTC

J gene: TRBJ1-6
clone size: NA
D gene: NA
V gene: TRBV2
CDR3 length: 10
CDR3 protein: CASRRSPLHF
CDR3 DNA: TGTGCCAGCAGACGATCACCCCTCCACTTT

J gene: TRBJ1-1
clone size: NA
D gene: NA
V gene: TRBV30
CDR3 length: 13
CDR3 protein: CAWTRESNTEAFF
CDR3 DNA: TGTGCCTGGACCCGGGAGTCGAACACTGAAGCTTTCTTT

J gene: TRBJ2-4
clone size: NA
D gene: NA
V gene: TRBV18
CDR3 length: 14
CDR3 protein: CASSPPGAGNIQYF
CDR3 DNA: TGTGCCAGCTCACCACCGGGGGCCGGAAACATTCAGTACTTC

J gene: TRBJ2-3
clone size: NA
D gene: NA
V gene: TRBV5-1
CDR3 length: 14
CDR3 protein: CASSPGWRQDTQYF
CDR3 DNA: TGCGCCAGCAGCCCAGGGTGGCGGCAAGATACGCAGTATTTT

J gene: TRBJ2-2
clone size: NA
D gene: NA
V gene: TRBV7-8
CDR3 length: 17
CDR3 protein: CASSLGLGQPNTGELFF
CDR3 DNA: TGTGCCAGCAGCTTAGGACTCGGACAGCCGAACACCGGGGAGCTGTTTTTT

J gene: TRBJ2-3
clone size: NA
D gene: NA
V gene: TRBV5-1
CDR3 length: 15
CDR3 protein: CASSLGQETTDTQYF
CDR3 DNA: TGCGCCAGCAGCTTGGGGCAGGAGACCACAGATACGCAGTATTTT

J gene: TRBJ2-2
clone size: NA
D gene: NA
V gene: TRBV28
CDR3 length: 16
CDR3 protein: CASSPRGRSDTGELFF
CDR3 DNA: TGTGCCAGCAGTCCCAGGGGCCGGTCCGATACCGGGGAGCTGTTTTTT

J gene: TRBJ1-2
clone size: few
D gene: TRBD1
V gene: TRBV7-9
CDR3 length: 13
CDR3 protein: CASSPGQNYGYTF
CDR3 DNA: TGTGCCAGCAGCCCGGGACAGAACTATGGCTACACCTTC

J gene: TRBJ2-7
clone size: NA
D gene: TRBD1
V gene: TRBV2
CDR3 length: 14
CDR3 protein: CASSGQGSSYEQYF
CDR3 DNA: TGTGCCAGCAGTGGACAGGGGAGCTCCTACGAGCAGTACTTC

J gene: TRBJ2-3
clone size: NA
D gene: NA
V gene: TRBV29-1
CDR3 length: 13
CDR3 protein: CSVAGRNTDTQYF
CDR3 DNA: TGCAGCGTTGCGGGCAGAAACACAGATACGCAGTATTTT

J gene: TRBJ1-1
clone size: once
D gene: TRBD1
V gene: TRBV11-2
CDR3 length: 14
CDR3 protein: CASSHGQGIAEAFF
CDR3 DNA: TGTGCCAGCAGCCACGGACAGGGCATCGCTGAAGCTTTCTTT

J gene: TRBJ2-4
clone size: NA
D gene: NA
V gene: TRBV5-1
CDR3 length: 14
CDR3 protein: CASSRDYAKNIQYF
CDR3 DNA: TGCGCCAGCAGCCGAGACTATGCCAAAAACATTCAGTACTTC

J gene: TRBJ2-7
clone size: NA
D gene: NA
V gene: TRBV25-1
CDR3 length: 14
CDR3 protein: CASSDGAPDYEQYF
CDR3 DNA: TGTGCCAGCAGTGACGGGGCCCCAGACTACGAGCAGTACTTC

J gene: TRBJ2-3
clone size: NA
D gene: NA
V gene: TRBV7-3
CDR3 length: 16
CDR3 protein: CASSPRGGPSTDTQYF
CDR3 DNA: TGTGCCAGCAGCCCCCGTGGCGGCCCTAGCACAGATACGCAGTATTTT